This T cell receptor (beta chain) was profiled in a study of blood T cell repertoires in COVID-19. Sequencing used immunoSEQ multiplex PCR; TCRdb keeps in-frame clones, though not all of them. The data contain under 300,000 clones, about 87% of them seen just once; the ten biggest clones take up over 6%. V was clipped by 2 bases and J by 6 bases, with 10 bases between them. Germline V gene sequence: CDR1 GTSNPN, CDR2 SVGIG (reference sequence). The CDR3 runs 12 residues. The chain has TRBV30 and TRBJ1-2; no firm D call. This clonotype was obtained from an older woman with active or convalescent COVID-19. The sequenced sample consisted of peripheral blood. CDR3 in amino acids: CAWSWRPNGYTF. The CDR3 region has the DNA TGTGCCTGGAGTTGGCGGCCGAATGGCTACACCTTC.